This T cell receptor beta chain is from a study of radiotherapy plus CTLA-4 blockade in lung cancer. Study-wide points: Increased serum interferon-beta after radiation also reportedly predicted response strongly.

CDR3 length: 15 amino acids. V lost 0 bases and J 7 bases, leaving 13 bases between the germline ends. Germline V lookup: CDR1 MGHRA, CDR2 YSYEKL. Assay used: immunoSEQ multiplex PCR; TCRdb lists only in-frame clones, some missing. The sample consists of some 74,000 clones, around 80% of them appearing once. Note on this clone: Antigen unknown.

This material consisted of peripheral blood, taken from a patient treated with radiotherapy plus ipilimumab. The origin of this receptor is a human donor with non-small cell lung cancer who had a complete response to radiotherapy plus ipilimumab. The gene calls are TRBV4-1 and TRBJ1-5; D gene uncertain. CDR3 loop: CASSQDGQRGQPQHF. The CDR3 DNA reads as TGCGCCAGCAGCCAAGATGGGCAGCGTGGACAGCCCCAGCATTTT.